The rows below give T cell receptor beta chains drawn from one sample of a study of human T cells and chemical hapten exposure. One entry per CDR3 protein, called by TCRdb with MiXCR from the RACE reads. This table holds about 99,000 distinct CDR3 sequences, around 11% found once. Material: whole blood, obtained in connection with sensitization to the hapten diphenylcyclopropenone (DPC). Receptors originate from a woman between 40 and 50 years old with alopecia areata. Some clones in this sample may be carry-over from other donors' samples. CDR3s include the opening cysteine and the closing phenylalanine or tryptophan.

TRBV29-1	TRBJ2-2	CSVEAPNTGELFF
TRBV23-1	TRBJ2-7	CARQPEGGPAITHYEQYF
TRBV5-1	TRBJ2-1	CASSSNTNEQFF
TRBV7-2	TRBJ2-5	CASSRLVERETQYF
TRBV27	TRBJ1-5	CASGKGGSNQPQHF
TRBV18	TRBJ1-6	CASSPTAVLPSSYNSPLHF
TRBV4-3	TRBJ2-2	CASSQALSVTGELFF
TRBV29-1	TRBJ2-5	CSVAQARRETQYF
TRBV15	TRBJ2-5	CATSEQYRGRVETQYF
TRBV11-2	TRBJ2-7	CASSGGTGSSYEQYF
TRBV7-2	TRBJ2-7	CASSLDAYYEQYF
TRBV12-3/TRBV12-4	TRBJ1-1	CASSIQGANTEAFF
TRBV18	TRBJ2-7	CTSSRSGSYEQYF
TRBV28	TRBJ2-1	CASTLRTGRWFF
TRBV29-1	TRBJ2-7	CSAGNWDRVSYEQYF
TRBV9	TRBJ2-1	CASSRLAGGLRNEQFF
TRBV6-5	TRBJ2-5	CASSYGDYHQETQYF
TRBV7-2	TRBJ2-7	CASSPGLHEQYF
TRBV6-6	TRBJ2-2	CASSYPRTSGRPPKTGELFF
TRBV7-8	TRBJ2-2	CASSHTSGRANTGELFF
TRBV4-1	TRBJ2-5	CASSRSGGQETQYF
TRBV7-2	TRBJ2-3	CASSLGSTTDTQYF
TRBV5-6	TRBJ2-7	CASSRAASDEQYF
TRBV7-9	TRBJ2-5	CASSLASQTETQYF
TRBV7-2	TRBJ2-6	CASSFRQGSSGANVLTF
TRBV18	TRBJ1-1	CASSLTEGGLNTEAFF
TRBV2	TRBJ2-7	CASSEQGAAYEQYF
TRBV7-6	TRBJ2-3	CASSLDRVPDTQYF
TRBV6-5	TRBJ1-1	CASSYAEAVTNTEAFF
TRBV2	TRBJ1-1	CASSSPGTLNEAFF
TRBV24-1	TRBJ2-1	CATSGQREQFF
TRBV7-3	TRBJ1-1	CASSTTGPQAGAFF
TRBV29-1	TRBJ1-2	CSVDGSGPGSYGYTF
TRBV7-9	TRBJ1-2	CASTTTPTDGYTF